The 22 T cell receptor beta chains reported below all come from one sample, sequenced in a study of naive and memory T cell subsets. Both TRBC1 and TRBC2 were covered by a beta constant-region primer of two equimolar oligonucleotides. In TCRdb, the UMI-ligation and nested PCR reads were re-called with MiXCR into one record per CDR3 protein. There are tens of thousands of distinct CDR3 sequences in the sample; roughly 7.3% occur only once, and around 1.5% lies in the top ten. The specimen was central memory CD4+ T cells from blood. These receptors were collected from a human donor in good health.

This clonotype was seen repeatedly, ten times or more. The CDR3 region is CASSLQRSLYEQYF. In nucleotides, the CDR3 is TGTGCCAGCAGCCTACAACGGAGCCTTTACGAGCAGTACTTC. The chain joins TRBV7-2 to TRBJ2-7; D ambiguous. Trimming removed 5 bases from V and 4 bases from J, with 15 bases in between. CDR1 and CDR2 (germline): SGHTA, FQGNSA. The length of the CDR3 is 14 residues.

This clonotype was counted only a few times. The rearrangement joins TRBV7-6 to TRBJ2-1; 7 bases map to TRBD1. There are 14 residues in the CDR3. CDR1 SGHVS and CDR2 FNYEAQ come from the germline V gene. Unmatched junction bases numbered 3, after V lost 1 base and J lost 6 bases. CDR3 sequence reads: CASSLGQGGNEQFF. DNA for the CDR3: TGTGCCAGCAGCTTAGGACAGGGTGGCAATGAGCAGTTCTTC. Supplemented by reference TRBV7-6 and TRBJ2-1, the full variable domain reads GAGVSQSPRYKVTKRGQDVALRCDPISGHVSLYWYRQALGQGPEFLTYFNYEAQQDKSGLPNDRFSAERPEGSISTLTIQRTEQRDSAMYRCASSLGQGGNEQFFGPGTRLTVL.

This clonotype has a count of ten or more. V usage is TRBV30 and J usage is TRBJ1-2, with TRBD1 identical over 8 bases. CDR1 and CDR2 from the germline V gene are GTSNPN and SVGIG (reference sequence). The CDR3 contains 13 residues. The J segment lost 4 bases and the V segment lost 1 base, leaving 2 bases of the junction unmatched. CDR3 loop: CAWSDRGAYGYTF. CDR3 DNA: TGTGCCTGGAGTGACAGGGGGGCCTATGGCTACACCTTC.

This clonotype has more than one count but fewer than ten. The CDR3 region has the DNA TGTGCCAGCAGGACAGGGTATAGCAATCAGCCCCAGCATTTT. This gives the protein CASRTGYSNQPQHF. This sequence joins TRBV6-2 or TRBV6-3 and TRBJ1-5, with 7 bases identical to TRBD1. The CDR3 runs to 14 residues. V lost 6 bases, J lost 0 bases, and 2 bases stayed unmatched. Per germline, CDR1 MNHEY and CDR2 SVGEGT.

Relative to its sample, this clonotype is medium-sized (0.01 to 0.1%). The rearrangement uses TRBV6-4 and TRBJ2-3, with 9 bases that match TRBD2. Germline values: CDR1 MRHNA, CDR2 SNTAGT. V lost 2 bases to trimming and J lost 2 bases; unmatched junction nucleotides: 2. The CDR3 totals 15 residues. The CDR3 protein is CASSDEGLATDTQYF. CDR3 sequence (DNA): TGTGCCAGCAGTGACGAGGGACTAGCCACAGATACGCAGTATTTT.

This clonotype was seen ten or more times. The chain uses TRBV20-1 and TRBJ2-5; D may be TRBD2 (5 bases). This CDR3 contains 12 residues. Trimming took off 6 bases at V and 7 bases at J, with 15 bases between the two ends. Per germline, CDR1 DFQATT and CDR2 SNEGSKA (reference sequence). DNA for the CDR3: TGCAGTGCCACTGAACAAAGCGGGACCCAGTACTTC. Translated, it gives CSATEQSGTQYF.

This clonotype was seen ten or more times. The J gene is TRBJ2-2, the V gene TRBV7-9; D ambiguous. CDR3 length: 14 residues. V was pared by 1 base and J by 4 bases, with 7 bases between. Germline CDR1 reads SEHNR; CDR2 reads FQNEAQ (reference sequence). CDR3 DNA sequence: TGTGCCAGCAGCTTAGGAACACCCACCGGGGAGCTGTTTTTT. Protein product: CASSLGTPTGELFF.

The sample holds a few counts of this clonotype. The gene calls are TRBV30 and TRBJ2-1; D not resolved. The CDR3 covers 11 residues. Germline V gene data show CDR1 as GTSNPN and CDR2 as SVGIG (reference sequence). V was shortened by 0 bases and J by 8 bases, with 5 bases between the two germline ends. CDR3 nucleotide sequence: TGTGCCTGGAGTGTACTTCATGAGCAGTTCTTC. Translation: CAWSVLHEQFF. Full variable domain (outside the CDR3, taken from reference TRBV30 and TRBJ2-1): SQTIHQWPATLVQPVGSPLSLECTVEGTSNPNLYWYRQAAGRGLQLLFYSVGIGQISSEVPQNLSASRPQDRQFILSSKKLLLSDSGFYLCAWSVLHEQFFGPGTRLTVL.

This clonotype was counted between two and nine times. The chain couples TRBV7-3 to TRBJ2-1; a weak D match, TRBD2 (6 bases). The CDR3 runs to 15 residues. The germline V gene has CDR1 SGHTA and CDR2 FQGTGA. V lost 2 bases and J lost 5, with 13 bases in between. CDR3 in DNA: TGTGCCAGCAGCTTACAGGGACTCCAACACAATGAGCAGTTCTTC. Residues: CASSLQGLQHNEQFF.

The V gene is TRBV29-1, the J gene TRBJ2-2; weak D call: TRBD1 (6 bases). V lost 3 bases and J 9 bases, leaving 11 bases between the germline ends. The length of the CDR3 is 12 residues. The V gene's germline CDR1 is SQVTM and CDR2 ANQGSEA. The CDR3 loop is CSVEDRGRELFF. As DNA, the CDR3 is TGCAGCGTTGAGGACAGAGGGCGGGAGCTGTTTTTT.

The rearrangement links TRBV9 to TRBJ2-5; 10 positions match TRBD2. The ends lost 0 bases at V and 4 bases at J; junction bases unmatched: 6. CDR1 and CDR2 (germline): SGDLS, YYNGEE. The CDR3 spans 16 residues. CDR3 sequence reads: CASSVGASGSTETQYF. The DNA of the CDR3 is TGTGCCAGCAGCGTAGGGGCTAGCGGGAGTACAGAGACCCAGTACTTC.

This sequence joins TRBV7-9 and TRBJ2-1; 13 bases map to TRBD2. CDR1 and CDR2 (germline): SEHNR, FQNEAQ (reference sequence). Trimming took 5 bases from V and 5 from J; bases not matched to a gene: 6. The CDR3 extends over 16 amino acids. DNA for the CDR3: TGTGCCAGCAGCCTCAGACTAGCGGGGGGCCACAATGAGCAGTTCTTC. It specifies CASSLRLAGGHNEQFF.

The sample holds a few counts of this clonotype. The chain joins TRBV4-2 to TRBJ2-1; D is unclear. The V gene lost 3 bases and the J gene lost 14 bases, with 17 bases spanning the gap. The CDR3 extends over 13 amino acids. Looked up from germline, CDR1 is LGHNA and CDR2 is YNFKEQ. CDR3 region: CASSQAVSEEKFF. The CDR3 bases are TGTGCCAGCAGCCAGGCGGTCTCCGAGGAAAAGTTCTTC.

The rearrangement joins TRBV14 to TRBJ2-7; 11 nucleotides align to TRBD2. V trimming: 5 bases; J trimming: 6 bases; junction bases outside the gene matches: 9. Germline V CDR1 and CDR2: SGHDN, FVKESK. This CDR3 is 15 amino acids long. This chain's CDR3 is CASSFSGRAVGEQYF. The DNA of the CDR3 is TGTGCCAGCAGCTTTAGCGGGAGGGCTGTGGGCGAGCAGTACTTC.

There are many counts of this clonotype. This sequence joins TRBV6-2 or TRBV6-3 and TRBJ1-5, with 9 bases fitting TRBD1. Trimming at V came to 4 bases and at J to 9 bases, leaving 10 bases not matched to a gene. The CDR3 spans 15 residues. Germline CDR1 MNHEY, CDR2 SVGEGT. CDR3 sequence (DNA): TGTGCCAGCAGTTCCTGGGACAGGGATATATTGCCCCAGCATTTT. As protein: CASSSWDRDILPQHF.

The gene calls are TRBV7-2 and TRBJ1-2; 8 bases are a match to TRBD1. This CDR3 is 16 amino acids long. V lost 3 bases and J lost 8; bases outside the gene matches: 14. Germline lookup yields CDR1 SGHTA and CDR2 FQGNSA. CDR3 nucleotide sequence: TGTGCCAGCAGCTTTTCCGGGACAGGAGATATGGACGGCTACACCTTC. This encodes CASSFSGTGDMDGYTF.

CDR3 residues: CASTISGGLSYNEQFF. DNA of the CDR3: TGTGCCAGCACCATATCGGGAGGCCTCTCCTACAATGAGCAGTTCTTC. V gene TRBV6-2 or TRBV6-3 combines with J gene TRBJ2-1, with 7 bases that match TRBD2. The V gene's germline CDR1 is MNHEY and CDR2 SVGEGT. J lost 0 bases, V lost 7 bases, and 9 bases had no gene match. This CDR3 region has 16 residues.

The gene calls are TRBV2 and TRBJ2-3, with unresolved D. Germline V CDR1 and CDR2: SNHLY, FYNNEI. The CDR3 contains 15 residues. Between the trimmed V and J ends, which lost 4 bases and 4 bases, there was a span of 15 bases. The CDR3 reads CASSVDRAFSDTQYF. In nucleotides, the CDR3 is TGTGCCAGCAGTGTCGACCGAGCTTTCTCAGATACGCAGTATTTT.

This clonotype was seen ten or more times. The CDR3 region has the DNA TGTGCCAGCGCCCCTCTACCGGGACAGGGGGGAAACACCATATATTTT. The encoded protein is CASAPLPGQGGNTIYF. The rearrangement links TRBV12-3 or TRBV12-4 to TRBJ1-3; 10 positions match TRBD1. The CDR3 is made up of 16 amino acids. V lost 8 bases, J lost 4 bases, and 11 bases stayed unmatched.

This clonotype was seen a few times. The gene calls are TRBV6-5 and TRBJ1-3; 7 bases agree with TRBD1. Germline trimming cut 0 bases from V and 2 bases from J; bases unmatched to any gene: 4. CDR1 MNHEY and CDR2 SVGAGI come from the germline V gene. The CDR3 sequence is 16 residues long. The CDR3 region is CASSYSARGTGNTIYF. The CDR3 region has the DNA TGTGCCAGCAGTTACTCGGCCAGGGGGACTGGAAACACCATATATTTT.

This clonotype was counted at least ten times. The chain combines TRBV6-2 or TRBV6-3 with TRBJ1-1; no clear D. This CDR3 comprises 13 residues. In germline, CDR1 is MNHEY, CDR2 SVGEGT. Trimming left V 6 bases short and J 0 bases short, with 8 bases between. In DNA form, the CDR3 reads TGTGCCAGCAGCCCCCACGTGAACACTGAAGCTTTCTTT. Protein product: CASSPHVNTEAFF.

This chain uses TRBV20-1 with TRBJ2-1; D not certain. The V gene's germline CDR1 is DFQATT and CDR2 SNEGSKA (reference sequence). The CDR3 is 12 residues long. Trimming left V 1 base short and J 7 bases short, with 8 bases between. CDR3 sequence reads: CSARGPGNEQFF. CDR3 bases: TGCAGTGCTAGAGGTCCCGGGAATGAGCAGTTCTTC.